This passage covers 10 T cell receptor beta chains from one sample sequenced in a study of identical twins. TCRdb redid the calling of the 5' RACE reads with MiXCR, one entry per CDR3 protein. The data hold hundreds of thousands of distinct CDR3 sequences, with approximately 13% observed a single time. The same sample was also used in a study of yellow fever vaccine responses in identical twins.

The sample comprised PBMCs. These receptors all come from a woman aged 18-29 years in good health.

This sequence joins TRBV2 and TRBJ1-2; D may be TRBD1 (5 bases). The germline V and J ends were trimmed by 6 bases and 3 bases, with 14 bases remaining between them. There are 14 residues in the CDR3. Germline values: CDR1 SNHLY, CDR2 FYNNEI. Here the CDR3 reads CASRPGPTDYGYTF. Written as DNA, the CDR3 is TGTGCCAGCAGACCGGGACCTACGGACTATGGCTACACCTTC.

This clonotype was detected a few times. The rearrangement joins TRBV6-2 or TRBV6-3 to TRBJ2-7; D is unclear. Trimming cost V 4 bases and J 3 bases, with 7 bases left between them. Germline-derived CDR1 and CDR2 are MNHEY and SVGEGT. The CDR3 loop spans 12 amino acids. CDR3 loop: CASSSHGYEQYF. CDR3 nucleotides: TGTGCCAGCAGTTCCCACGGCTACGAGCAGTACTTC.

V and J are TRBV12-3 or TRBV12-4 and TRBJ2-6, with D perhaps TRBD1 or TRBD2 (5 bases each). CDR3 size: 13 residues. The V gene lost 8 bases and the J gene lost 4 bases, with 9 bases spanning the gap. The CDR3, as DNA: TGTGCCAGCGAGGGGTTAGGGGCCAACGTCCTGACTTTC. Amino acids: CASEGLGANVLTF.

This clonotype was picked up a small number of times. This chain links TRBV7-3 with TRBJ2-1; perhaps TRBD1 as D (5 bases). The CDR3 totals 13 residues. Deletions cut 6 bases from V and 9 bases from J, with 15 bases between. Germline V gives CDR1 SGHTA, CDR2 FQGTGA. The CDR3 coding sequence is TGTGCCAGCAGTCCCCGGAATGGGGCTGAGCAGTTCTTC. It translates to CASSPRNGAEQFF.

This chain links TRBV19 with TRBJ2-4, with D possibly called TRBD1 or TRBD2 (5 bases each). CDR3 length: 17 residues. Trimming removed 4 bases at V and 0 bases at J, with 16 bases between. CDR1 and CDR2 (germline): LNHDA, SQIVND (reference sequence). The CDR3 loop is CASSTRGDTVAKNIQYF. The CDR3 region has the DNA TGTGCCAGTAGTACCCGAGGGGATACCGTAGCCAAAAACATTCAGTACTTC.

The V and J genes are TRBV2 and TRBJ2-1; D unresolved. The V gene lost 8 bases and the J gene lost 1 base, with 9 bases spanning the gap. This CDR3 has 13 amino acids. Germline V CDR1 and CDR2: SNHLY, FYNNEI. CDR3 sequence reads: CASAAFSYNEQFF. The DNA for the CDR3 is TGTGCCAGCGCGGCGTTTTCCTACAATGAGCAGTTCTTC.

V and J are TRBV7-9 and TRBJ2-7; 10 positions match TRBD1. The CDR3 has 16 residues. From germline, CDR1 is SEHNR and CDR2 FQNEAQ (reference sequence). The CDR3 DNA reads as TGTGCCAGCAGCACGCTGGGACAGGGGATCTCCAACGAGCAGTACGTC. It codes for CASSTLGQGISNEQYV.

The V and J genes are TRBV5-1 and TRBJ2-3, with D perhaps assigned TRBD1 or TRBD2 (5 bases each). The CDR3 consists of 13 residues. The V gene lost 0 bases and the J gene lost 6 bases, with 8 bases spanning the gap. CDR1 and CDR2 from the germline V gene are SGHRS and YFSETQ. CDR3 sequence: CASSLAWGDTQYF. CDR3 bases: TGCGCCAGCAGCTTGGCCTGGGGGGATACGCAGTATTTT.

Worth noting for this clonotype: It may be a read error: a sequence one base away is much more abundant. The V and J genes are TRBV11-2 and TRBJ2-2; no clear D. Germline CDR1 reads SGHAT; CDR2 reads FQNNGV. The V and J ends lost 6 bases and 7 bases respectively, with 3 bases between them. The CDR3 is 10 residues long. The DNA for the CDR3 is TGTGCCAGCAGGGTCGGGGAGCTGTTTTTT. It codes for CASRVGELFF.

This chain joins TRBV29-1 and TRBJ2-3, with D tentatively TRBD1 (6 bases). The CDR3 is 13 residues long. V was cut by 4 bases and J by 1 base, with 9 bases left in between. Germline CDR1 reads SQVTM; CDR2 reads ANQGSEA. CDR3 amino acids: CSVGRQGTDTQYF. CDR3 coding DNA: TGCAGCGTTGGGAGACAGGGCACAGATACGCAGTATTTT.